This T cell receptor beta chain is drawn from a study of CXCR3-negative and CXCR3-positive naive CD8 T cells. Study results and caveats: CXCR3 levels fell partly with cryopreservation; most assays relied on fresh PBMCs. Similar TRBV-TRBJ usage was seen in naive cells (both CXCR3-negative and CXCR3-positive), but memory cells differed. Memory CD8+ cells showed much lower diversity, while both naive subsets displayed comparably high diversity.

Notes on this clonotype: Its specificity is not known.

The study made its TRB cDNA libraries by 5' RACE, adding UMI labels. TCRdb re-analyzed the 5' RACE reads; it lists each CDR3 protein once, without DNA. Here the sample table reports roughly 50,000 distinct CDR3 sequences. This CDR3 has 13 amino acids. Germline V gene sequence: CDR1 MNHEY, CDR2 SMNVEV (reference sequence). The rearrangement links TRBV27 to TRBJ2-5; there is no DNA to check the TCRdb D call of TRBD2. Sequencing was carried out using memory CD8+ T cells from blood. This TCR derives from a human donor in good health. Some clones in this sample may be carry-over from other donors' samples. The CDR3 protein is CASSSPTSQTQYF.